What follows describes a single TCR beta chain. This clonotype was recorded a few times. Its antigen is unknown. Base qualities were left out, and no much larger clone turns up one base away. The sample comes from a study. Relative to germline, V is missing 5 bases and J is missing 1 base, with 6 bases of the junction outside any gene match. For CDR1 and CDR2, the germline V gene lists SGHTA and FQGNSA. There are 16 amino acids in the CDR3, from cysteine to phenylalanine inclusive. The only DNA kept is the CDR3, 48 bases in frame from the first base. The data were produced on an Illumina MiSeq. TCRdb passed the public sequencing reads through fastp at Q25 and MiXCR, retaining productive beta sequences. Rows with a matching CDR3 protein are joined into one entry that keeps the most common DNA and genes. Present in this sample are about 4,500 distinct CDR3 sequences, around 8.8% of which were seen just once. The ten largest account for roughly a third of the sample.

The sequence was obtained from a human donor with rheumatoid arthritis. The chain is assembled from TRBV7-2 and TRBJ1-5, with 9 middle bases fitting TRBD1. Sequencing used CD4+ T cells from peripheral blood. The DNA sequence is TGTGCCAGCAGCCTAACAGGGGGCTGGAGCAATCAGCCCCAGCATTTT. This yields the protein CASSLTGGWSNQPQHF.